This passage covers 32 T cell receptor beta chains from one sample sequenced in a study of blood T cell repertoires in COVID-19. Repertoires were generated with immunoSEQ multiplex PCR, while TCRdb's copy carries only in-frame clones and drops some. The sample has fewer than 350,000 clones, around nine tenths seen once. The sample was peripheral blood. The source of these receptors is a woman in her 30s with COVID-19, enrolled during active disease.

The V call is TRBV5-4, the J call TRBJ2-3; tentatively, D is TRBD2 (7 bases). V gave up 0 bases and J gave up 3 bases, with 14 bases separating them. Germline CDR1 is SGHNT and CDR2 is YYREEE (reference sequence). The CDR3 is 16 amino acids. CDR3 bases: TGTGCCAGCAGCTTGGGAATAGGGGGGGGAACAGATACGCAGTATTTT. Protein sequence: CASSLGIGGGTDTQYF. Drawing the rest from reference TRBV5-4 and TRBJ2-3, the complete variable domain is ETGVTQSPTHLIKTRGQQVTLRCSSQSGHNTVSWYQQALGQGPQFIFQYYREEENGRGNFPPRFSGLQFPNYSSELNVNALELDDSALYLCASSLGIGGGTDTQYFGPGTRLTVL.

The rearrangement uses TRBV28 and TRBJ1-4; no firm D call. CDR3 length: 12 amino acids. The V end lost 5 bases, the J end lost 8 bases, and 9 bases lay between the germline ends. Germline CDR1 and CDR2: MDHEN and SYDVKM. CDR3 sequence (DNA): TGTGCCAGCAGTCTCCTCGGGGAAAAACTGTTTTTT. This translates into CASSLLGEKLFF.

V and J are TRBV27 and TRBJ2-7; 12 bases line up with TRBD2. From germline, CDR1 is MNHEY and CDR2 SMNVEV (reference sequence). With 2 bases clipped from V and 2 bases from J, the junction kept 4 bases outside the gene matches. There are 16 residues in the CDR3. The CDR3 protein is CASSLLTSGSTYEQYF. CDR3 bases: TGTGCCAGCAGTTTACTGACTAGCGGGAGTACCTACGAGCAGTACTTC.

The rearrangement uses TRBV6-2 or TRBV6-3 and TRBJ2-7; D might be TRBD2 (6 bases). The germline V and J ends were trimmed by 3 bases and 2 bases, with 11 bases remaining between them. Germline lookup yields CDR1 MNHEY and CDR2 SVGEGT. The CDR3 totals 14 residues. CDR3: CASSYPLATYEQYF. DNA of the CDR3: TGTGCCAGCAGTTATCCACTAGCTACCTACGAGCAGTACTTC.

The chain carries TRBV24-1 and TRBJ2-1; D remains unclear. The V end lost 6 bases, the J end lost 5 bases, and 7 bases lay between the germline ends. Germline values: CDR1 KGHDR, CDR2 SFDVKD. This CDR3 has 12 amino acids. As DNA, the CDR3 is TGTGCCACCAGTAGAGCAAACAATGAGCAGTTCTTC. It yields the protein CATSRANNEQFF.

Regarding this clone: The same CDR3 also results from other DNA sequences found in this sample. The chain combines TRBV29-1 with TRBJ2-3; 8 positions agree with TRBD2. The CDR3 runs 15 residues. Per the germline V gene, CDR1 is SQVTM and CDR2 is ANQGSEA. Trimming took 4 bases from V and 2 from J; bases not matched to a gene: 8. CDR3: CSVGTLAGFTDTQYF. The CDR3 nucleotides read TGCAGCGTTGGAACCCTAGCGGGTTTCACAGATACGCAGTATTTT.

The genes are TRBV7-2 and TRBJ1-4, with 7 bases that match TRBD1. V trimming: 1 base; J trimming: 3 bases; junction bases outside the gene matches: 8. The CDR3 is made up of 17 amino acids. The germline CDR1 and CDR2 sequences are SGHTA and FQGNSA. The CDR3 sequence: CASSLGSGQAPNEKLFF. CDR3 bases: TGTGCCAGCAGCTTAGGTTCTGGACAGGCTCCTAATGAAAAACTGTTTTTT. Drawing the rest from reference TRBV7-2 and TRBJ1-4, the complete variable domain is GAGVSQSPSNKVTEKGKDVELRCDPISGHTALYWYRQSLGQGLEFLIYFQGNSAPDKSGLPSDRFSAERTGGSVSTLTIQRTQQEDSAVYLCASSLGSGQAPNEKLFFGSGTQLSVL.

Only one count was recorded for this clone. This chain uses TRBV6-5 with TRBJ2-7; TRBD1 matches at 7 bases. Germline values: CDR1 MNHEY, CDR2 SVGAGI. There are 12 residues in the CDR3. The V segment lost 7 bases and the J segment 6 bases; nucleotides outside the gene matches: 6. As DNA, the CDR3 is TGTGCCAGCAATAAGAGACAGGGCGAGCAGTACTTC. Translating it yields CASNKRQGEQYF.

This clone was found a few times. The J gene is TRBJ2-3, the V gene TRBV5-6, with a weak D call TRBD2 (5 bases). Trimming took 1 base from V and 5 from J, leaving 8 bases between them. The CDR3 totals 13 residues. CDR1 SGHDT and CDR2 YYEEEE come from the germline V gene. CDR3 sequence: CASSLPRGDTQYF. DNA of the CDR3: TGTGCCAGCAGCTTGCCTCGGGGAGATACGCAGTATTTT.

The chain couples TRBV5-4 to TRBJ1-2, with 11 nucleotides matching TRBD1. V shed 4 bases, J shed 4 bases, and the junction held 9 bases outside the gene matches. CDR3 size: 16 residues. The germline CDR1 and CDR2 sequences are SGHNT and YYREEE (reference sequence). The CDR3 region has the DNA TGTGCCAGCAGCAGGCCGGGACAGGGGGAGACCTATGGCTACACCTTC. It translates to CASSRPGQGETYGYTF.

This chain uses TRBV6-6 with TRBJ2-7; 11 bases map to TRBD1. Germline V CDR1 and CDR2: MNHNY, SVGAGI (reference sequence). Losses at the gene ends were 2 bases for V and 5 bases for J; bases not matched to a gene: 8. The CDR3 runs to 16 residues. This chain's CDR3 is CASSYAGGQGVDEQYF. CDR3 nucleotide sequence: TGTGCCAGCAGTTACGCAGGGGGACAGGGGGTCGACGAGCAGTACTTC.

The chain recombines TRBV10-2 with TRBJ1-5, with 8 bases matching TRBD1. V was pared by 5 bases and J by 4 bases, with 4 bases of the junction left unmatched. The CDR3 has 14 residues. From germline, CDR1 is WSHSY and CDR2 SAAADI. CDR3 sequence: CASSSDRVNQPQHF. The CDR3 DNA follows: TGCGCCAGCAGTTCGGACAGGGTTAATCAGCCCCAGCATTTT.

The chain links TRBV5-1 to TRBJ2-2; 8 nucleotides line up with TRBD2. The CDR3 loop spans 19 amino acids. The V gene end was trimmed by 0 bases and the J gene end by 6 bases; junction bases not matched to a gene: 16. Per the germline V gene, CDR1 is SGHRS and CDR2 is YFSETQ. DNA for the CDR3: TGCGCCAGCAGCTTGGTGGCCGGCGGGAGGTCTCTTCACGCCGGGGAGCTGTTTTTT. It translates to CASSLVAGGRSLHAGELFF.

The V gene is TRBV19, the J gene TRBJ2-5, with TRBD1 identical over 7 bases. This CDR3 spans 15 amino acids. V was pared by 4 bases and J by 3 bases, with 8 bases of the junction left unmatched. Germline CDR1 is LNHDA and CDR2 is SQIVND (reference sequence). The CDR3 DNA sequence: TGTGCCAGTAGTACCGGGACAGAAACAGAAGAGACCCAGTACTTC. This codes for CASSTGTETEETQYF.

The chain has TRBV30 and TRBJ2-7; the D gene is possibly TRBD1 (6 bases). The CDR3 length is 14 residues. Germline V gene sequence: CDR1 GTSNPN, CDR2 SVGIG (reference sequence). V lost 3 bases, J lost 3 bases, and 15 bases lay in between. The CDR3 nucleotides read TGTGCCTGGAGGCCCGGGACAACCGTCTACGAGCAGTACTTC. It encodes CAWRPGTTVYEQYF.

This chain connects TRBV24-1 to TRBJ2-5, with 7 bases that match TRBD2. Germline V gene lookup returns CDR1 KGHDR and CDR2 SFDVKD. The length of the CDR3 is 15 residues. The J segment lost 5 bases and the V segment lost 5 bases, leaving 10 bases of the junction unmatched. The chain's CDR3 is CATSALGGLEETQYF. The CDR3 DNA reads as TGTGCCACCAGTGCTCTCGGGGGGTTGGAGGAGACCCAGTACTTC.

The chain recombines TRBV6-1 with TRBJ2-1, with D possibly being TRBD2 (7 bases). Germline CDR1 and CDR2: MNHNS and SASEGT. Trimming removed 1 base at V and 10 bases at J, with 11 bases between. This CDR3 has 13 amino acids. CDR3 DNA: TGTGCCAGCAGTGAAGTGGGGGGGGGCGAGCAGTTCTTC. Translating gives CASSEVGGGEQFF.

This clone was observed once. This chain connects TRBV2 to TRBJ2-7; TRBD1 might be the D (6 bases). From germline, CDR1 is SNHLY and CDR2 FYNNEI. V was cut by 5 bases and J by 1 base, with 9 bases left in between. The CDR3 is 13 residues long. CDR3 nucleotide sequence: TGTGCCAGCAGTCCCGGACAGTCCTACGAGCAGTACTTC. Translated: CASSPGQSYEQYF. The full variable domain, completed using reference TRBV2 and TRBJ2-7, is EPEVTQTPSHQVTQMGQEVILRCVPISNHLYFYWYRQILGQKVEFLVSFYNNEISEKSEIFDDQFSVERPDGSNFTLKIRSTKLEDSAMYFCASSPGQSYEQYFGPGTRLTVT.

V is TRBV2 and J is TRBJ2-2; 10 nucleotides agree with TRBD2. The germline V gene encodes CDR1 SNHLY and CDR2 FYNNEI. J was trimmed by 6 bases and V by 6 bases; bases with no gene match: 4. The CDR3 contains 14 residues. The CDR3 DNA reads TGTGCCAGCAGGGATCTAGCGGGAGCCGGGGAGCTGTTTTTT. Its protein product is CASRDLAGAGELFF.

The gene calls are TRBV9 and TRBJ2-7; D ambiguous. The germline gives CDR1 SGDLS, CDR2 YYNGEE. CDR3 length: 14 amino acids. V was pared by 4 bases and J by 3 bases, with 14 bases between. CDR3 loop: CASSPRLADYEQYF. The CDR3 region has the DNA TGTGCCAGCAGCCCACGACTGGCAGACTACGAGCAGTACTTC.

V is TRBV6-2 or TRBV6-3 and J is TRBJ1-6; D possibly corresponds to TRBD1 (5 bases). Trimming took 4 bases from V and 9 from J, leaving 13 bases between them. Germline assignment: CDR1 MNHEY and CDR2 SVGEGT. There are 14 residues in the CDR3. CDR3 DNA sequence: TGTGCCAGCAGTTCCGGCCAGGGATCTTCACCCCTCCACTTT. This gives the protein CASSSGQGSSPLHF.

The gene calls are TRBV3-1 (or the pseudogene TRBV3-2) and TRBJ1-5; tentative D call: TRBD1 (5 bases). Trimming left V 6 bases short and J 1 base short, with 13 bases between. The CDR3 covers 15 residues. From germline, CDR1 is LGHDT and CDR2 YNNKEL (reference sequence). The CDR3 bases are TGTGCCAGCAGTCTCACGGGGGAGAGCAATCAGCCCCAGCATTTT. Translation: CASSLTGESNQPQHF.

The DNA for the CDR3 is TGTGCCTGGAGCCCCGGACTAGCGGGAATCCACGAGCAGTACTTC. Translated, it gives CAWSPGLAGIHEQYF. The chain links TRBV30 to TRBJ2-7; 12 nucleotides match TRBD2. The CDR3 is made up of 15 amino acids. The V segment lost 3 bases and the J segment 5 bases; nucleotides outside the gene matches: 8. Germline assignment: CDR1 GTSNPN and CDR2 SVGIG (reference sequence). Together with reference TRBV30 and TRBJ2-7, the CDR3 gives the full variable domain: SQTIHQWPATLVQPVGSPLSLECTVEGTSNPNLYWYRQAAGRGLQLLFYSVGIGQISSEVPQNLSASRPQDRQFILSSKKLLLSDSGFYLCAWSPGLAGIHEQYFGPGTRLTVT.

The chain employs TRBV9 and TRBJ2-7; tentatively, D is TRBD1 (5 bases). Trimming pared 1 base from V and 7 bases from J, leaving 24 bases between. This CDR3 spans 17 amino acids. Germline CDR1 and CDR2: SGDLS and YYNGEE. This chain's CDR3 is CASSVMSSVAGLEEQYF. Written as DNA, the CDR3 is TGTGCCAGCAGCGTAATGTCCTCGGTGGCAGGGTTGGAGGAGCAGTACTTC. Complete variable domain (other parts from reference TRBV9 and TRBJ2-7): DSGVTQTPKHLITATGQRVTLRCSPRSGDLSVYWYQQSLDQGLQFLIQYYNGEERAKGNILERFSAQQFPDLHSELNLSSLELGDSALYFCASSVMSSVAGLEEQYFGPGTRLTVT.

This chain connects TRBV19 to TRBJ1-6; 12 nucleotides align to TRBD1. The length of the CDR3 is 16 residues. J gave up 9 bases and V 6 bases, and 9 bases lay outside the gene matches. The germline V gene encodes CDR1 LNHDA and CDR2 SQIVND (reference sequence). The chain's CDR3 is CASSMGQGASSSPLHF. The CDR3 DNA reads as TGTGCCAGTAGCATGGGACAGGGGGCTTCGAGTTCACCCCTCCACTTT.

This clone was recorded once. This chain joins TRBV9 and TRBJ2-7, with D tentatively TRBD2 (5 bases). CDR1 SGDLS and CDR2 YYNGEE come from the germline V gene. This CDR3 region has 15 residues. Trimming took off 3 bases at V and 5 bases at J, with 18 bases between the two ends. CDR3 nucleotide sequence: TGTGCCAGCAGCGGCCGAGCGGATCCCGGGGACGAGCAGTACTTC. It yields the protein CASSGRADPGDEQYF.

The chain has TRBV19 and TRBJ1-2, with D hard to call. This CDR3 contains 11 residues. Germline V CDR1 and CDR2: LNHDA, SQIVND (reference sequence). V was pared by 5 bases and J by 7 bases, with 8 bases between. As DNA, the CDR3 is TGTGCCAGTAGTGCGGTCGGTGGCTACACCTTC. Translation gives CASSAVGGYTF.

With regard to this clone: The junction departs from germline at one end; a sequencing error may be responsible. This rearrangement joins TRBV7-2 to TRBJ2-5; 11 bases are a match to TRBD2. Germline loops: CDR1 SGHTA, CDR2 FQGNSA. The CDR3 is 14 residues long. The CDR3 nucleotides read TGTGCCAGCAGCGTAGCGGGAGGGGGAGAGACCCAGTACTTC. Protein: CASSVAGGGETQYF.

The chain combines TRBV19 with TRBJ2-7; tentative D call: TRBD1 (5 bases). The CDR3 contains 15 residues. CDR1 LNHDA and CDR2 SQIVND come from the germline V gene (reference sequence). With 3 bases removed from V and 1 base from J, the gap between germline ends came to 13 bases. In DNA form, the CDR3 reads TGTGCCAGTAGTATTTTCGGCAGGGCGTCCTACGAGCAGTACTTC. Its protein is CASSIFGRASYEQYF. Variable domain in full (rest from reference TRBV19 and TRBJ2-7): DGGITQSPKYLFRKEGQNVTLSCEQNLNHDAMYWYRQDPGQGLRLIYYSQIVNDFQKGDIAEGYSVSREKKESFPLTVTSAQKNPTAFYLCASSIFGRASYEQYFGPGTRLTVT.

The CDR3 DNA follows: TGTGCCAGCTCACCACCGTCTCAAGAGACCCAGTACTTC. Translated: CASSPPSQETQYF. The chain carries TRBV18 and TRBJ2-5, with D unclear. Trimming took 0 bases from V and 2 from J, leaving 4 bases between them. The CDR3 consists of 13 residues. The germline V gene encodes CDR1 KGHSH and CDR2 LQKENI.

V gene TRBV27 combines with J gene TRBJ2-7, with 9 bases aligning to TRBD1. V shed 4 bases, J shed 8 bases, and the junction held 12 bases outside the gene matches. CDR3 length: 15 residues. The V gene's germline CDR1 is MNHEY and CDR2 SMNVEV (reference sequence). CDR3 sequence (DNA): TGTGCCAGCAGTTCCCTCGGGACAGGGCCCCGCCAGCAGTACTTC. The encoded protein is CASSSLGTGPRQQYF.

Here the CDR3 DNA reads TGTGCCACCAGTGAGGGGACAGGGGGCTACGAGCAGTACTTC. This translates into CATSEGTGGYEQYF. The chain employs TRBV24-1 and TRBJ2-7; 11 nucleotides line up with TRBD1. Trimming took 4 bases from V and 3 from J; bases not matched to a gene: 1. CDR1 KGHDR and CDR2 SFDVKD come from the germline V gene. CDR3 size: 14 residues.